This T cell receptor beta chain was documented in a study of cytomegalovirus exposure and HLA in healthy donors. Study-level results: Some TCR beta chains (about 180 of them) were listed as cytomegalovirus-associated. A few CMV-associated chains proved CMV antigen-specific in vitro. As a later analysis showed, a missense DCLRE1C variant was linked to trimming of TCR beta V- and J-genes. Most subjects' HLA-A and HLA-B alleles were reportedly predicted from TCR beta sequences.

This CDR3 is built from 14 residues. Trimming removed 4 bases from V and 1 base from J, with 11 bases in between. In germline, CDR1 is SGHNT, CDR2 YYREEE (reference sequence). Remarks on this clone: Its antigen is as yet unknown.

The PCR made use of 60 Vbeta and 13 Jbeta primers. Sequenced by immunoSEQ multiplex PCR; TCRdb stores in-frame clones only, minus some. Of about 130,000 clones listed, around 76% are singletons. Sequenced material: PBMCs. The rearrangement uses TRBV5-4 and TRBJ1-1; perhaps TRBD1 as D (5 bases). The clonotype comes from a woman in her fifties or sixties in good health and CMV-seronegative. In nucleotides, the CDR3 is TGTGCCAGCAGCGAGGTCCAGGGGAACACTGAAGCTTTCTTT. It codes for CASSEVQGNTEAFF. Full variable domain (remainder filled in from reference TRBV5-4 and TRBJ1-1): ETGVTQSPTHLIKTRGQQVTLRCSSQSGHNTVSWYQQALGQGPQFIFQYYREEENGRGNFPPRFSGLQFPNYSSELNVNALELDDSALYLCASSEVQGNTEAFFGQGTRLTVV.